This T cell receptor beta chain is from a study of T-cell reconstitution after alpha-beta-depleted transplantation in children. The V gene lost 8 bases and the J gene lost 0 bases, with 13 bases spanning the gap. Germline lookup yields CDR1 SEHNR and CDR2 FQNEAQ (reference sequence). The CDR3 spans 15 residues. This clonotype was found a few times. Library preparation (for TCRbeta) was performed with unique molecular identifiers. TCRdb reprocessed the PCR reads via MiXCR and lists one record per CDR3 protein. This repertoire shows roughly 350,000 distinct CDR3 sequences, under 13% found once; its top ten account for more than 2%.

This sequence joins TRBV7-9 and TRBJ2-2, with D possibly being TRBD1 (6 bases). The clonotype comes from a human donor who donated a stem cell graft to a child with acute lymphoblastic leukemia. The specimen was PBMCs from the stem cell graft donor, collected from the stem cell graft. The CDR3: CASVHRETNTGELFF. CDR3 nucleotides: TGTGCCAGCGTTCACAGGGAGACGAACACCGGGGAGCTGTTTTTT.